This TCR beta chain came from a study of T cells in Graves' hyperthyroidism and ophthalmopathy. From RNA transcripts, TCR beta CDR3 regions were amplified. With the HTBI primer set, the TCR CDR3 went through a first round of RT-PCR. TCRdb re-analysed the multiplex PCR reads in MiXCR, keeping a single row per CDR3 protein. The sample contains a few hundred thousand distinct CDR3 sequences, about 20% of which appear only once. The specimen sequenced was blood. The sequence came from a woman between 45 and 60 years old with Graves' hyperthyroidism.

CDR3 DNA: TGTGCCAGCGCGGGAGGGGCTGATTCCTACAATGAGCAGTTCTTC. Protein sequence: CASAGGADSYNEQFF. This rearrangement joins TRBV18 to TRBJ2-1; 9 bases fit TRBD2. CDR3 length: 15 amino acids. Trimming cost V 8 bases and J 1 base; bases outside gene matches: 6. Germline CDR1 is KGHSH and CDR2 is LQKENI.